This TCR beta chain was sequenced in a study of blood T cell repertoires in COVID-19. This CDR3 contains 21 residues. Per germline, CDR1 MNHEY and CDR2 SVGEGT. V was cut by 2 bases and J by 4 bases, with 32 bases left in between. Profiling relied on immunoSEQ multiplex PCR, and the TCRdb table lists in-frame clones only, not all of them. The sample carries 35,000 to 45,000 clones, around nine tenths recorded once. The chain recombines TRBV6-2 or TRBV6-3 with TRBJ1-2; a weak D match, TRBD1 (6 bases). Specimen: peripheral blood. The clonotype was recovered from a human donor in a cohort sampled during active COVID-19. The DNA for the CDR3 is TGTGCCAGCAGTTACCCTAATACAGGGCGCTTCAACTCAGAACAGCGCTATGGCTACACCTTC. Its translation: CASSYPNTGRFNSEQRYGYTF.